The clone carrying this T cell receptor (beta chain) was picked up a small number of times. Enrolled through a virtual design, the participants were between roughly 18 and 95 years of age and came from 24 US areas. The data derive from a study of blood T cell repertoires in COVID-19. Study-level background: There were acute and convalescent COVID-19 samples, and they came from the United States, Italy and Spain.

V shed 6 bases and J shed 2 bases, with 16 bases lying between them. Looked up from germline, CDR1 is SGHVS and CDR2 is FQNEAQ. The CDR3 extends over 15 amino acids. The table came from immunoSEQ multiplex PCR; TCRdb's copy has only in-frame clones and leaves some out. The sample consists of around 49,000 clones, 60% to 80% of them appearing once. The receptor was isolated from a woman aged 45 to 65 with acute COVID-19. The sample was PBMCs or T cells enriched from blood (not recorded which). The genes are TRBV7-8 and TRBJ2-5; D may be TRBD2 (6 bases). CDR3 coding DNA: TGTGCCAGCAGAAGCGGGTGGGTAGGGCAAGAGACCCAGTACTTC. It is translated as CASRSGWVGQETQYF.